Detailed here is one TCR beta chain. Antigen unknown. Germline loops: CDR1 SGHAT, CDR2 FQNNGV. The CDR3 contains 19 residues. J gave up 0 bases and V 0 bases, and 13 bases lay outside the gene matches. The data stem from a study of T cells in Graves' hyperthyroidism and ophthalmopathy. Study-level findings and limits: Blood also contained most expanded thyroid clonotypes above 0.001.

Diagnosis of hyperthyroidism was new in patients aged 18 to 65, and its duration was under 2 months. Pregnant or lactating patients were excluded, as were those with uncontrolled infection or other autoimmune disease. Authors of the study amplified TCR beta CDR3 regions from RNA transcripts. HTBI primers were the set used in a first-round RT-PCR of the TCR CDR3. TCRdb reprocessed the multiplex PCR reads via MiXCR and lists one record per CDR3 protein. This sample has roughly 740,000 distinct CDR3 sequences, with around 17% found just once. The sequence came from a man aged 18-30 years with Graves' hyperthyroidism. Sequenced material: blood. The rearrangement links TRBV11-2 to TRBJ2-7; TRBD2 matches 8 bases. The CDR3 DNA sequence: TGTGCCAGCAGCTTAGATCCAGCGGGAGTCCTCCTGCCCTCCTACGAGCAGTACTTC. This sequence encodes CASSLDPAGVLLPSYEQYF.